This T cell receptor beta chain was sequenced for a study of shared clonotypes between healthy human individuals. Findings and caveats of the study: Estimated richness values were generally larger in naive subsets than in memory subsets. A few donors held around 5% of naive CD4 clonotypes in common.

Notes on this clone: Its antigen is not identified.

Clones were sequenced by immunoSEQ multiplex PCR, and TCRdb holds only the in-frame ones, with some missing. The profile shows roughly 2.2 million clones, around 93% of them singletons. With 5 bases clipped from V and 4 bases from J, the junction kept 10 bases outside the gene matches. The germline gives CDR1 SGHTA, CDR2 FQGNSA. This CDR3 is built from 15 residues. Sequencing used naive CD4+ T cells from PBMCs. The subset here: CD45RA+ positively selected. This clonotype was obtained from a man aged 18 to 29 in good health. Some clones in this sample may be carry-over from other donors' samples. This chain links TRBV7-2 with TRBJ1-1, with 7 bases identical to TRBD1. The CDR3 region is CASSLGQPGRTEAFF. CDR3 bases: TGTGCCAGCAGCCTGGGACAGCCAGGACGCACTGAAGCTTTCTTT.